This T cell receptor beta chain was sequenced for a study of regulatory T cells in long-lasting Graves disease. Time point of the sample: persistent/refractory GD, antithyroid drugs over 5 years with positive TRAb. Scientists built the TCR library using RNA that was extracted from PBMCs. Relying on iRepertoire HTBI primers and Arm-PCR of CDR3 regions, the team built TCR beta libraries. TCRdb processed the multiplex PCR reads anew with MiXCR; each CDR3 protein has one entry. Of 360,000 or so distinct CDR3 sequences in the sample, roughly 25% were seen once. A remark on this clonotype: The CDR3 does not close with the conserved phenylalanine or tryptophan, likely indicating a read error.

This clonotype originated in a middle-aged woman with Graves disease. The source material was peripheral blood mononuclear cells (PBMCs), sampled when the disease was refractory, from a patient treated with antithyroid drugs.

The CDR3 is CASSSVRGGGAWGRRNEQFL. Here the CDR3 DNA reads TGTGCCAGCAGCTCCGTGAGGGGAGGGGGCGCTTGGGGGAGAAGGAATGAGCAGTTCCTC. The rearrangement uses TRBV11-2 and TRBJ2-1; D possibly uses TRBD1 or TRBD2 (7 bases each). V lost 4 bases and J 7 bases, leaving 32 bases between the germline ends. This CDR3 is built from 20 residues. Germline CDR1 reads SGHAT; CDR2 reads FQNNGV.